This TCR beta chain was identified during a study of CD8 T cells in Susac syndrome. The overall study: Patients with Susac syndrome were, at the time of blood collection, therapy-naive, maintained on corticosteroids, or maintained on intravenous immunoglobulin alone.

An input of about 0.45 to 1 ug of RNA was subjected to reverse transcription using random hexamers. TCRdb redid the calling of the immunoSEQ multiplex PCR reads with MiXCR, one entry per CDR3 protein. The sample records about 210,000 distinct CDR3 sequences, less than 95% being singletons. The CDR3 length is 16 residues. The ends lost 8 bases at V and 9 bases at J; junction bases unmatched: 18. Germline loops: CDR1 LGHDT, CDR2 YNNKEL (reference sequence). Sequencing targeted TCR beta in blood CD8+ and CD4+ T cells. This receptor was identified in a human donor with Susac syndrome. V gene TRBV3-1 combines with J gene TRBJ2-1; 8 bases are a match to TRBD2. Sequenced sample: CD4+ T cells from PBMCs. This chain's CDR3 is CASRRAGGSTVAEQFF. As DNA, the CDR3 is TGTGCCAGCCGGCGGGCGGGGGGCTCGACAGTCGCTGAGCAGTTCTTC.